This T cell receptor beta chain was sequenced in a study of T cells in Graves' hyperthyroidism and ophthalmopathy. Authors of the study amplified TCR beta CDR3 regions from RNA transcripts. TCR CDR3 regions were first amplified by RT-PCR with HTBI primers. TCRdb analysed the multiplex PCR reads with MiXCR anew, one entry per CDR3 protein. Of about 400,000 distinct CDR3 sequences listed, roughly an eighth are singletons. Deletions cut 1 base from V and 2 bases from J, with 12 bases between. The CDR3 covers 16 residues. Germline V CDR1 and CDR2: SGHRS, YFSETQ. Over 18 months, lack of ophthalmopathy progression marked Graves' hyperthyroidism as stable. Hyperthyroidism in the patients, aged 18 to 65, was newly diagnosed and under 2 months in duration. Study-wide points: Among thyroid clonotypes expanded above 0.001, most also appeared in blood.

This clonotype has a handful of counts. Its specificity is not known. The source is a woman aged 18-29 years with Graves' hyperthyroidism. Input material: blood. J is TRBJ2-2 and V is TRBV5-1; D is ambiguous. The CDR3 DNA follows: TGCGCCAGCAGCTTGCAAGGTGGAGCTAACACCGGGGAGCTGTTTTTT. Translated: CASSLQGGANTGELFF.